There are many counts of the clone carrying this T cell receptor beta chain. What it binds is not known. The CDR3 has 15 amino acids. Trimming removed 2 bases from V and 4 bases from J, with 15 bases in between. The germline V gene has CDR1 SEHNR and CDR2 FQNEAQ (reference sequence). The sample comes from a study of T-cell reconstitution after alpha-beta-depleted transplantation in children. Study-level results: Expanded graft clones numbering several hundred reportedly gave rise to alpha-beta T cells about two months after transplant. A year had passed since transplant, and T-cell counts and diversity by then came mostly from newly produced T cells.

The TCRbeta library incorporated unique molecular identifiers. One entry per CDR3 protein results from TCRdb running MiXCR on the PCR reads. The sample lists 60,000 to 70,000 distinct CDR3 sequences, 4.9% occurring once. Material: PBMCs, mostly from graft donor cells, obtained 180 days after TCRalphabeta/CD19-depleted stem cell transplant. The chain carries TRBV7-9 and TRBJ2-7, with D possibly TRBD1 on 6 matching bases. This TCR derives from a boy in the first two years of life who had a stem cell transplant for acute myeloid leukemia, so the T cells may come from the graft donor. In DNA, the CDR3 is TGTGCCAGCAGCTTAATGTCTAGGACAGAGTACGAGCAGTACTTC. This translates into CASSLMSRTEYEQYF.